Presented here are 15 T cell receptor beta chains from one specimen sequenced in a study of T cell changes during pregnancy in multiple sclerosis (dated by TCRdb to 2018 to 2020). The library was built by means of the immunoSEQ multiplex PCR assay. TCRdb took over this immuneACCESS table, retaining in-frame rearrangements with V and J assigned. Such tables are incomplete; in checked studies, under half of the missing clones stem from an unresolved V gene, and the remainder is unexplained. This sample lists approximately 40,000 clones; around 90% were detected once. 0.3% to 0.45% of the sample is in the top ten clones. Sequences were derived from CD4+ T cells from peripheral blood mononuclear cells, sampled in the third trimester of pregnancy. The receptors come from a female donor in good health, enrolled as a control in a pregnancy study.

The chain couples TRBV5-4 to TRBJ1-2, with 12 nucleotides matching TRBD1. After removal of 0 bases from V and 7 bases from J, the junction contained 4 bases not matched to a gene. This CDR3 has 15 amino acids. In germline, CDR1 is SGHNT, CDR2 YYREEE (reference sequence). This CDR3 reads CASSLVGQGAGGYTF. The CDR3 DNA follows: TGTGCCAGCAGCTTGGTGGGACAGGGGGCTGGTGGCTACACCTTC.

The gene calls are TRBV19 and TRBJ2-2; possible D gene TRBD2, 6 bases. Germline CDR1 reads LNHDA; CDR2 reads SQIVND (reference sequence). The CDR3 totals 18 residues. Deletions cut 5 bases from V and 0 bases from J, with 19 bases between. The CDR3 sequence is CASSPESLAPTNTGELFF. The CDR3 region has the DNA TGTGCCAGTAGTCCTGAATCTCTAGCGCCCACGAACACCGGGGAGCTGTTTTTT.

The DNA of the CDR3 is TGCAGCGTAGGGACAGGGGGCTTGAACACTGAAGCTTTCTTT. Translated, it gives CSVGTGGLNTEAFF. The V and J genes are TRBV29-1 and TRBJ1-1; TRBD1 agrees at 12 bases. The CDR3 totals 14 residues. Trimming at V came to 6 bases and at J to 0 bases, leaving 2 bases not matched to a gene. Per germline, CDR1 SQVTM and CDR2 ANQGSEA.

This chain uses TRBV4-1 with TRBJ2-2; TRBD2 matches at 7 bases. V was clipped by 4 bases and J by 3 bases; unmatched bases: 8. In germline, CDR1 is MGHRA, CDR2 YSYEKL. The CDR3 runs 16 residues. The CDR3 nucleotides read TGCGCCAGCAGCCTCGGGGGGAGGAGGCACACCGGGGAGCTGTTTTTT. Translating it yields CASSLGGRRHTGELFF.

The rearrangement joins TRBV12-5 to TRBJ1-1; D remains ambiguous. CDR1 is LGHNT and CDR2 is FRNRAP in the germline V gene. This CDR3 contains 15 residues. Trimming shortened V by 1 base and J by 4 bases, and 13 bases separated the two germline ends. The CDR3 region is CASGLERAAGTEAFF. CDR3 sequence (DNA): TGTGCTAGTGGTTTGGAAAGGGCCGCGGGCACTGAAGCTTTCTTT.

This chain connects TRBV5-1 to TRBJ1-2; 12 bases agree with TRBD1. The germline V gene encodes CDR1 SGHRS and CDR2 YFSETQ. The CDR3 contains 15 residues. The J segment lost 6 bases and the V segment lost 4 bases, leaving 7 bases of the junction unmatched. The CDR3 spells CASSPAGQGANGYTF. The CDR3 nucleotides are TGCGCCAGCAGCCCCGCGGGACAGGGGGCGAATGGCTACACCTTC.

This chain links TRBV5-8 with TRBJ2-1, with TRBD2 identical over 7 bases. This CDR3 region has 12 residues. V was pared by 4 bases and J by 12 bases, with 7 bases of the junction left unmatched. Germline V gene lookup returns CDR1 SGHTS and CDR2 YDEGEE. CDR3 nucleotides: TGTGCCAGCAGCCGCCTAGCGGCGCTGCAGTTCTTC. Its protein product is CASSRLAALQFF.

The chain employs TRBV7-6 and TRBJ2-3; 9 positions match TRBD1. Germline V gene lookup returns CDR1 SGHVS and CDR2 FNYEAQ. This CDR3 contains 16 residues. The V and J ends lost 2 bases and 2 bases, in that order; junction bases with no gene match: 5. CDR3 sequence (DNA): TGTGCCAGCAGCTTATGGGGACAGGGTAACACAGATACGCAGTATTTT. It translates to CASSLWGQGNTDTQYF.

The chain recombines TRBV5-1 with TRBJ2-7; D gene unclear. The ends were cut back, 5 bases at V and 6 bases at J, with 6 bases in the middle. Germline-derived CDR1 and CDR2 are SGHRS and YFSETQ. CDR3 length equals 10 residues. CDR3 DNA: TGCGCCAGCAGTGCAGGCGAGCAGTACTTC. Residues: CASSAGEQYF.

This clone was observed a few times. The gene calls are TRBV7-9 and TRBJ2-1; D not certain. V was pared by 5 bases and J by 4 bases, with 18 bases between. The CDR3 contains 16 residues. Per the germline V gene, CDR1 is SEHNR and CDR2 is FQNEAQ (reference sequence). The CDR3 DNA reads TGTGCCAGCAGCATCCTGATCGGTACCGCATACAATGAGCAGTTCTTC. Translating it yields CASSILIGTAYNEQFF.

The chain links TRBV30 to TRBJ1-3; a possible D gene is TRBD1 (5 bases). CDR3 size: 14 residues. The V end lost 4 bases, the J end lost 0 bases, and 10 bases lay between the germline ends. The germline V gene encodes CDR1 GTSNPN and CDR2 SVGIG (reference sequence). The CDR3 loop is CAWNGGLSGNTIYF. CDR3 coding DNA: TGTGCCTGGAACGGGGGACTCTCTGGAAACACCATATATTTT.

This chain links TRBV27 with TRBJ2-7, with 7 bases matching TRBD1. With 5 bases clipped from V and 1 base from J, the junction kept 8 bases outside the gene matches. Germline assignment: CDR1 MNHEY and CDR2 SMNVEV (reference sequence). The CDR3 is 15 residues long. CDR3 protein: CASSNKPGQSYEQYF. CDR3 bases: TGTGCCAGCAGTAATAAACCGGGACAGTCCTACGAGCAGTACTTC.

This clone is a singleton in its sample. This chain joins TRBV5-4 and TRBJ1-1; perhaps TRBD1 as D (5 bases). The germline CDR1 and CDR2 sequences are SGHNT and YYREEE (reference sequence). V was pared by 1 base and J by 8 bases, with 12 bases between. This CDR3 contains 13 residues. In DNA form, the CDR3 reads TGTGCCAGCAGCTTGACGGGGGACCCCGAAGCTTTCTTT. Its translation: CASSLTGDPEAFF.

The chain combines TRBV11-2 with TRBJ2-1; D gene unclear. The CDR3 is 15 amino acids. The V and J ends lost 10 bases and 6 bases respectively, with 22 bases between them. CDR1 is SGHAT and CDR2 is FQNNGV in the germline V gene. The DNA of the CDR3 is TGTGCCACCTCTAGGAGCTTAGAAGTACGCAATGAGCAGTTCTTC. Amino acid sequence: CATSRSLEVRNEQFF.

The genes are TRBV28 and TRBJ2-2, with TRBD2 matching over 7 bases. The CDR3 is made up of 15 amino acids. Trimming took 2 bases from V and 4 from J; bases not matched to a gene: 4. The germline V gene has CDR1 MDHEN and CDR2 SYDVKM. DNA of the CDR3: TGTGCCAGCAGTTTAGGGACTACAATCACCGGGGAGCTGTTTTTT. Residues: CASSLGTTITGELFF. Using reference TRBV28 and TRBJ2-2 for the parts outside the CDR3, the full variable domain is DVKVTQSSRYLVKRTGEKVFLECVQDMDHENMFWYRQDPGLGLRLIYFSYDVKMKEKGDIPEGYSVSREKKERFSLILESASTNQTSMYLCASSLGTTITGELFFGEGSRLTVL.